The TCR beta chain described here comes from a study of cytomegalovirus exposure and HLA in healthy donors. Study in general: Among roughly 180 million T cells, an earlier analysis found 117 million unique TCR beta sequences.

The PCR ran on 60 Vbeta and 13 Jbeta primers. Measured with immunoSEQ multiplex PCR; TCRdb has only the in-frame clones, and not every one. The sample contains about 110,000 clones, approximately 66% of which appear only once. The CDR3 runs to 18 residues. Looked up from germline, CDR1 is LGHNA and CDR2 is YSLEER. Trimming stripped 0 bases from V and 3 bases from J, with 18 bases between. Concerning this clone: Its antigen is not identified.

General study points: The Asian-associated ancestry cluster reportedly had fewer N-insertions than the approximately 630-donor mean in a later analysis. Sequencing depth roughly uniform across donors was assumed in presence/absence analyses. Later, an analysis found that common viral pathogens appeared to be linked with several of the most significant clusters.

This clonotype was sampled from a man aged 40-49 years in good health and CMV-seropositive. The specimen sequenced was PBMCs. The chain employs TRBV4-3 and TRBJ2-1; D possibly corresponds to TRBD2 (5 bases). This CDR3 is CASSQDLLEVAGYNEQFF. The CDR3 bases are TGCGCCAGCAGCCAAGATCTGTTGGAAGTCGCGGGCTACAATGAGCAGTTCTTC.